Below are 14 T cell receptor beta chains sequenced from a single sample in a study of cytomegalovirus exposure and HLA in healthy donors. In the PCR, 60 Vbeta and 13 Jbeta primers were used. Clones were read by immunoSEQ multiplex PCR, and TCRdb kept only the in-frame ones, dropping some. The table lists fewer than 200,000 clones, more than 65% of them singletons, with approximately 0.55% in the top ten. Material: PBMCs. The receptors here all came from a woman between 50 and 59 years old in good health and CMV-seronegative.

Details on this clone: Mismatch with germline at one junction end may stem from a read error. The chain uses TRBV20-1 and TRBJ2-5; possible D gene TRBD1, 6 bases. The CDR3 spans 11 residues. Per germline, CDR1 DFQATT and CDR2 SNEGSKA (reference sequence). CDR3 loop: CSARDRNRAHF. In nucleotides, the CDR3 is TGCAGTGCTAGAGATCGTAACAGGGCACACTTC.

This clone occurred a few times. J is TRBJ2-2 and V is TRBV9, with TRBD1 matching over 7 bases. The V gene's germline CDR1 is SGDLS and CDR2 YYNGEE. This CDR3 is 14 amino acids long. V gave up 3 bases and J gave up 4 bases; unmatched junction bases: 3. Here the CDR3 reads CASSETGVTGELFF. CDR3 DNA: TGTGCCAGCAGCGAAACAGGGGTCACCGGGGAGCTGTTTTTT.

CDR3 DNA: TGTGCCAGCAGTGAATTCTCAAACAGCTTCGTATACGAGCAGTACTTC. Amino acids: CASSEFSNSFVYEQYF. The V and J genes are TRBV25-1 and TRBJ2-7; D is unresolved. Germline CDR1 and CDR2: MGHDK and SYGVNS. The CDR3 has 16 amino acids. V was shortened by 1 base and J by 4 bases, with 17 bases between the two germline ends.

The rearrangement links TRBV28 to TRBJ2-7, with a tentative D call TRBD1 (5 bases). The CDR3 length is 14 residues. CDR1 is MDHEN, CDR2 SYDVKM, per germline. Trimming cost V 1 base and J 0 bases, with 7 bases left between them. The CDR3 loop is CASSLFQGSYEQYF. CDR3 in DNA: TGTGCCAGCAGTTTATTTCAGGGCTCCTACGAGCAGTACTTC.

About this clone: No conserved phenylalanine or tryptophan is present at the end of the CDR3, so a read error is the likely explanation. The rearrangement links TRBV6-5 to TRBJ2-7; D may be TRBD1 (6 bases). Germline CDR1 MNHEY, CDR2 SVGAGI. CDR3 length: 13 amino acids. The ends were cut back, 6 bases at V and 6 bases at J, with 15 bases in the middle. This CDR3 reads CASSFRTGIEQYL. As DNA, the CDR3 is TGTGCCAGCAGCTTCCGTACAGGGATCGAGCAGTACCTC.

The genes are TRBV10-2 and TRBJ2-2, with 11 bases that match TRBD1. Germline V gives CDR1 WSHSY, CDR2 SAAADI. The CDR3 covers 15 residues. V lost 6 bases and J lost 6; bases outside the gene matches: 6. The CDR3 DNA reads TGCGCCAGCAGACTGGGACAGGGGGTGCCCGGGGAGCTGTTTTTT. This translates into CASRLGQGVPGELFF.

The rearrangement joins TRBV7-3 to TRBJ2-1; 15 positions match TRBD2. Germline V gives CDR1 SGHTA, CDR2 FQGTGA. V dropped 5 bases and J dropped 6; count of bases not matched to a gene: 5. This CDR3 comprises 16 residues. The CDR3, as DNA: TGTGCCAGCAGCCGGACTAGCGGGGGGGCGATCAATGAGCAGTTCTTC. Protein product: CASSRTSGGAINEQFF.

The CDR3 sequence is CASSPPAGYNEQFF. The CDR3 DNA reads TGTGCCAGCAGCCCCCCTGCGGGATACAATGAGCAGTTCTTC. The chain couples TRBV28 to TRBJ2-1; perhaps TRBD2 as D (6 bases). The CDR3 sequence is 14 residues long. V lost 6 bases and J 4 bases, leaving 13 bases between the germline ends. Germline-derived CDR1 and CDR2 are MDHEN and SYDVKM. Looking up the rest from reference TRBV28 and TRBJ2-1 gives the full variable domain: DVKVTQSSRYLVKRTGEKVFLECVQDMDHENMFWYRQDPGLGLRLIYFSYDVKMKEKGDIPEGYSVSREKKERFSLILESASTNQTSMYLCASSPPAGYNEQFFGPGTRLTVL.

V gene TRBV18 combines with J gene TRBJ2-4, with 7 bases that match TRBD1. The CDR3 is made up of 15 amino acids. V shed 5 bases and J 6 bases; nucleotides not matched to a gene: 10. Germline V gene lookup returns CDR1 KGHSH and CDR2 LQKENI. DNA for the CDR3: TGTGCCAGCTCAGAGACAGGGTTTCTTGGAAACATTCAGTACTTC. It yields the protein CASSETGFLGNIQYF.

CDR3 DNA sequence: TGTGCCAGCAGCTTAGGACTAGCGGGAGAAGCAGATACGCAGTATTTT. It specifies CASSLGLAGEADTQYF. This chain links TRBV7-9 with TRBJ2-3, with 12 bases that match TRBD2. After removal of 1 base from V and 4 bases from J, the junction contained 3 bases not matched to a gene. The CDR3 sequence is 16 residues long. CDR1 and CDR2 from the germline V gene are SEHNR and FQNEAQ (reference sequence).

As DNA, the CDR3 is TGTGCCAGCAGTCGGGACAGGGCTCATGGCTACACCTTC. Its translation: CASSRDRAHGYTF. The V and J genes are TRBV28 and TRBJ1-2; the match to TRBD1 covers 9 bases. With V trimmed by 5 bases and J by 6 bases, 4 bases remained unmatched. The germline V gene encodes CDR1 MDHEN and CDR2 SYDVKM. The CDR3 is made up of 13 amino acids.

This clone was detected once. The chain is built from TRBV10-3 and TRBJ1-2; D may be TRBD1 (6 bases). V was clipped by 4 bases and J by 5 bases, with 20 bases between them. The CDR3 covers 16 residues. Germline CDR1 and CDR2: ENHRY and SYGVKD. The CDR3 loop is CAISGGGRAPAYGYTF. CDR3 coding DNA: TGTGCCATCAGTGGCGGGGGCAGGGCGCCCGCTTATGGCTACACCTTC.

This chain's CDR3 is CASSADLGLAGTYEQYF. CDR3 coding DNA: TGTGCCAGCAGTGCAGACCTCGGACTAGCGGGGACCTACGAGCAGTACTTC. The chain is built from TRBV6-1 and TRBJ2-7, with 12 bases aligning to TRBD2. Germline V gene sequence: CDR1 MNHNS, CDR2 SASEGT. With V trimmed by 4 bases and J by 2 bases, 9 bases remained unmatched. The CDR3 is made up of 17 amino acids.

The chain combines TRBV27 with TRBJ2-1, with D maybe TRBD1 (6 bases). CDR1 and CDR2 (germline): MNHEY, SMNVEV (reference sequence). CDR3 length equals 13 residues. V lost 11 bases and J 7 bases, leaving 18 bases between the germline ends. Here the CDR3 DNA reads TGTGCCCGGCCGGCCCTCAGGGGAAATGAGCAGTTCTTC. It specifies CARPALRGNEQFF.